This is a list of T cell receptor beta chains from one sample in a study of Tregs in tolerant kidney transplant recipients. TCRdb's copy holds only in-frame clones and misses some; the assay was immunoSEQ multiplex PCR. The sample lists tens of thousands of clones; 91% were seen once. The sample taken for sequencing was Tregs from blood. These receptors were obtained from a human donor in good health. Each CDR3 is given with its conserved first and last residue. Fields, in order: clone size, J gene, D gene, V gene, CDR3 protein, CDR3 DNA. A D gene is named only where the DNA matches it firmly. A row's size may be missing; if present it is once, few, many or a size class.

size: .
J: TRBJ1-3
D: .
V: TRBV4-1
CDR3: CASSLGGMRNTIYF
DNA: TGCGCCAGCAGCCTAGGGGGTATGAGAAACACCATATATTTT

size: .
J: TRBJ1-5
D: .
V: TRBV19
CDR3: CASRGPWLSNQPQHF
DNA: TGTGCCAGTCGAGGGCCGTGGTTGAGCAATCAGCCCCAGCATTTT

size: .
J: TRBJ1-2
D: TRBD1
V: TRBV18
CDR3: CASSPGTANYGYTF
DNA: TGTGCCAGCTCACCCGGGACAGCTAACTATGGCTACACCTTC

size: .
J: TRBJ2-2
D: .
V: TRBV11-3
CDR3: CASSLGRWRGSTGELFF
DNA: TGTGCCAGCAGCTTAGGCCGCTGGAGGGGGAGCACCGGGGAGCTGTTTTTT

size: .
J: TRBJ1-1
D: .
V: TRBV15
CDR3: CATSPQTLGLTEAFF
DNA: TGTGCCACCAGCCCTCAGACACTAGGGTTGACTGAAGCTTTCTTT

size: .
J: TRBJ1-3
D: TRBD1
V: TRBV5-1
CDR3: CASSPGQVSGNTIYF
DNA: TGCGCCAGCAGCCCCGGACAGGTATCTGGAAACACCATATATTTT

size: .
J: TRBJ1-2
D: TRBD1
V: TRBV5-1
CDR3: CASSGRTGLSFF
DNA: TGCGCCAGCAGCGGAAGGACAGGCCTTAGCTTCTTC

size: .
J: TRBJ1-2
D: .
V: TRBV4-1
CDR3: CASSPPQGRNGYTF
DNA: TGCGCCAGCAGCCCGCCACAGGGCCGAAATGGCTACACCTTC

size: .
J: TRBJ2-5
D: .
V: TRBV5-1
CDR3: CASSLEALQETQYF
DNA: TGCGCCAGCAGCTTGGAGGCCCTCCAAGAGACCCAGTACTTC

size: .
J: TRBJ1-1
D: .
V: TRBV4-1
CDR3: CASSQDPGQAFF
DNA: TGCGCCAGCAGCCAAGACCCCGGGCAAGCTTTCTTT

size: .
J: TRBJ2-1
D: TRBD2
V: TRBV5-4
CDR3: CASSSRLAGTPDEQFF
DNA: TGTGCCAGCAGCTCTAGACTAGCGGGAACTCCGGATGAGCAGTTCTTC

size: .
J: TRBJ1-2
D: .
V: TRBV5-1
CDR3: CASSLSGENYGYTF
DNA: TGCGCCAGCAGCCTTTCGGGGGAAAACTATGGCTACACCTTC

size: .
J: TRBJ2-3
D: TRBD1
V: TRBV23-1
CDR3: CASSQSRGREDTQYF
DNA: TGCGCCAGCAGTCAATCCAGGGGGCGCGAAGATACGCAGTATTTT

size: .
J: TRBJ2-5
D: TRBD1
V: TRBV5-4
CDR3: CASSLTGEETQYF
DNA: TGTGCCAGCAGCTTGACAGGGGAGGAGACCCAGTACTTC

size: .
J: TRBJ1-4
D: TRBD1
V: TRBV5-8
CDR3: CASSPRDRLTEKLFF
DNA: TGTGCCAGCAGCCCAAGGGACAGGTTGACGGAAAAACTGTTTTTT

size: .
J: TRBJ1-1
D: .
V: TRBV30
CDR3: CAWSGVNTEAFF
DNA: TGTGCCTGGAGTGGGGTGAACACTGAAGCTTTCTTT

size: .
J: TRBJ2-2
D: .
V: TRBV4-2
CDR3: CASSQVTWSDTGELFF
DNA: TGTGCCAGCAGCCAAGTGACCTGGTCGGACACCGGGGAGCTGTTTTTT

size: .
J: TRBJ1-1
D: TRBD1
V: TRBV18
CDR3: CASSPRSGGENTEAFF
DNA: TGTGCCAGCTCACCACGTTCAGGGGGGGAGAACACTGAAGCTTTCTTT

size: .
J: TRBJ2-1
D: TRBD2
V: TRBV5-1
CDR3: CASSLAGANYNEQFF
DNA: TGCGCCAGCAGCTTAGCGGGAGCGAACTACAATGAGCAGTTCTTC

size: .
J: TRBJ1-1
D: TRBD1
V: TRBV6-5
CDR3: CASSATGGPNTEAFF
DNA: TGTGCCAGCAGTGCGACAGGGGGCCCTAACACTGAAGCTTTCTTT

size: .
J: TRBJ2-7
D: .
V: TRBV5-1
CDR3: CASSPGAYEQYF
DNA: TGCGCCAGCAGCCCGGGGGCCTACGAGCAGTACTTC

size: .
J: TRBJ1-1
D: TRBD1
V: TRBV6-4
CDR3: CASSPGQGFFTEAFF
DNA: TGTGCCAGCAGTCCGGGACAGGGCTTTTTCACTGAAGCTTTCTTT

size: .
J: TRBJ1-1
D: .
V: TRBV20-1
CDR3: CSASDVRAFF
DNA: TGCAGTGCTAGCGACGTACGGGCTTTCTTT

size: few
J: TRBJ2-2
D: .
V: TRBV10-1
CDR3: CASSARPANTGELFF
DNA: TGCGCCAGCAGTGCGAGGCCCGCGAACACCGGGGAGCTGTTTTTT

size: once
J: TRBJ1-6
D: .
V: TRBV6-6
CDR3: CASNKNGDSPLHF
DNA: TGTGCCAGCAATAAGAACGGGGATTCACCCCTCCACTTT

size: .
J: TRBJ2-2
D: .
V: TRBV7-2
CDR3: CASSLGTTNTGELFF
DNA: TGTGCCAGCAGCTTAGGGACTACGAACACCGGGGAGCTGTTTTTT

size: .
J: TRBJ1-1
D: TRBD1
V: TRBV27
CDR3: CASRRKQGVNTEAFF
DNA: TGTGCCAGCAGGCGAAAACAGGGGGTTAACACTGAAGCTTTCTTT

size: .
J: TRBJ1-2
D: .
V: TRBV5-6
CDR3: CASTRRRDYGYTF
DNA: TGTGCCAGCACCCGGCGAAGGGATTATGGCTACACCTTC

size: .
J: TRBJ2-1
D: .
V: TRBV5-6
CDR3: CASSSRLWGGRPYEQFF
DNA: TGTGCCAGCAGCTCCAGGCTGTGGGGGGGCCGGCCATATGAGCAGTTCTTC

size: .
J: TRBJ1-2
D: .
V: TRBV7-8
CDR3: CASSPLRGASGYTF
DNA: TGTGCCAGCAGCCCCTTACGGGGGGCCAGTGGCTACACCTTC

size: .
J: TRBJ2-5
D: TRBD1
V: TRBV27
CDR3: CASSGFRDRAQTQYF
DNA: TGTGCCAGCAGTGGCTTCCGGGACAGGGCACAGACCCAGTACTTC

size: .
J: TRBJ2-3
D: .
V: TRBV5-1
CDR3: CASSKVDTQYF
DNA: TGCGCCAGCAGCAAAGTAGATACGCAGTATTTT

size: .
J: TRBJ2-1
D: TRBD1
V: TRBV5-1
CDR3: CASSGQGTPYNEQFF
DNA: TGCGCCAGCAGCGGACAGGGAACGCCCTACAATGAGCAGTTCTTC

size: .
J: TRBJ2-1
D: .
V: TRBV9
CDR3: CASSVGLRRGDYNEQFF
DNA: TGTGCCAGCAGCGTAGGCCTTAGGAGGGGGGATTACAATGAGCAGTTCTTC

size: .
J: TRBJ1-2
D: .
V: TRBV19
CDR3: CATFSMGYGYTF
DNA: TGTGCCACCTTTTCCATGGGCTATGGCTACACCTTC

size: .
J: TRBJ1-5
D: .
V: TRBV5-1
CDR3: CASSTWGGDQPQHF
DNA: TGCGCCAGCAGCACCTGGGGGGGGGATCAGCCCCAGCATTTT

size: .
J: TRBJ1-5
D: .
V: TRBV18
CDR3: CARGGVDQPQHF
DNA: TGTGCCAGGGGGGGGGTCGATCAGCCCCAGCATTTT

size: .
J: TRBJ1-1
D: .
V: TRBV5-1
CDR3: CASSLGSGRVDTEAFF
DNA: TGCGCCAGCAGCTTGGGGTCAGGGAGGGTGGACACTGAAGCTTTCTTT

size: .
J: TRBJ1-2
D: TRBD1
V: TRBV5-1
CDR3: CASSLDRGSYTF
DNA: TGCGCCAGCAGCTTGGACAGGGGGAGCTACACCTTC

size: .
J: TRBJ2-6
D: .
V: TRBV11-3
CDR3: CASSRAGVGANVLTF
DNA: TGTGCCAGCAGCCGCGCAGGGGTTGGGGCCAACGTCCTGACTTTC

size: .
J: TRBJ2-5
D: TRBD2
V: TRBV5-1
CDR3: CASSHPGGSAGETQYF
DNA: TGCGCCAGCAGCCACCCCGGGGGGTCAGCAGGGGAGACCCAGTACTTC

size: .
J: TRBJ1-2
D: .
V: TRBV11-2
CDR3: CASSLGGAGERGYTF
DNA: TGTGCCAGCAGCTTAGGTGGGGCAGGGGAAAGAGGCTACACCTTC

size: .
J: TRBJ1-5
D: .
V: TRBV6-1
CDR3: CASSRTASQPQHF
DNA: TGTGCCAGCAGTAGGACAGCTAGTCAGCCCCAGCATTTT

size: .
J: TRBJ1-5
D: .
V: TRBV2
CDR3: CASRGQMGNQPQHF
DNA: TGTGCCAGTCGAGGACAGATGGGGAATCAGCCCCAGCATTTT

size: .
J: TRBJ1-4
D: .
V: TRBV7-9
CDR3: CASSVWGTTNEKLFF
DNA: TGTGCCAGCAGCGTGTGGGGGACGACTAATGAAAAACTGTTTTTT

size: .
J: TRBJ1-6
D: .
V: TRBV19
CDR3: CASSTILGSPLHF
DNA: TGTGCCAGTAGTACGATCCTCGGTTCACCCCTCCACTTT

size: once
J: TRBJ1-2
D: TRBD1
V: TRBV6-1
CDR3: CASSSRDRGNYGYTF
DNA: TGTGCCAGCAGTTCCCGGGACAGGGGTAACTATGGCTACACCTTC

size: .
J: TRBJ2-7
D: TRBD1
V: TRBV29-1
CDR3: CSASGRGLNEQYF
DNA: TGCAGCGCCTCGGGTAGGGGGCTGAACGAGCAGTACTTC

size: .
J: TRBJ1-1
D: TRBD1
V: TRBV18
CDR3: CASSRPDRGGGTEAFF
DNA: TGTGCCAGCTCACGGCCCGACAGGGGCGGCGGCACTGAAGCTTTCTTT

size: .
J: TRBJ2-7
D: TRBD2
V: TRBV7-9
CDR3: CASSLLAGGSEQYF
DNA: TGTGCCAGCAGCTTACTAGCGGGAGGGTCCGAGCAGTACTTC

size: once
J: TRBJ2-3
D: .
V: TRBV18
CDR3: CASSPQVGRGWGTDTQYF
DNA: TGTGCCAGCTCACCGCAGGTCGGGCGGGGATGGGGCACAGATACGCAGTATTTT

size: .
J: TRBJ2-4
D: TRBD1
V: TRBV5-1
CDR3: CASSFGQGGTTLAKNIQYF
DNA: TGCGCCAGCAGCTTCGGACAGGGGGGAACTACCCTAGCCAAAAACATTCAGTACTTC

size: .
J: TRBJ2-5
D: TRBD1
V: TRBV19
CDR3: CASSTYGTGAGETQYF
DNA: TGTGCCAGTAGTACCTACGGGACAGGGGCTGGAGAGACCCAGTACTTC

size: .
J: TRBJ2-1
D: TRBD1
V: TRBV11-2
CDR3: CASRIGQEARNEQFF
DNA: TGTGCCAGCAGAATCGGACAGGAGGCGCGGAATGAGCAGTTCTTC

size: .
J: TRBJ2-7
D: TRBD2
V: TRBV9
CDR3: CASSAAGGSSYEQYF
DNA: TGTGCCAGCAGCGCCGCGGGGGGGAGCTCCTACGAGCAGTACTTC